The source of this T cell receptor beta chain is a study of T cells after yellow fever vaccination (dated by TCRdb to the late 2010s). Turning to the overall study: The SMART-Seq v4 Ultra Low Input RNA kit was used to prepare libraries from fractions with low cell numbers. Blood was drawn at multiple timepoints before and after primary and secondary immunization, with bulk PBMC replicates and cell subsets isolated. To follow T-cell clones before and after primary and booster YFV17D yellow fever vaccination, bulk TCR alpha and beta repertoires were sequenced over time. The cohort comprised two healthy male donors, one aged 18 to 30 and one aged 30 to 40 years. Study-wide conclusions, independent of this receptor: Because the study included only a couple of donors, the extent to which the findings can be generalized is limited. Compared with the primary T-cell response, the secondary T-cell response was faster but weaker, reaching its peak on day 5 rather than on day 15. Most clones expanded after primary vaccination were re-detected after the booster (96% of CD4 and more than 70% of CD8), suggesting broad memory maintenance. Because abundant contaminating clonotypes from the bulk population could be contained in FACS-sorted repertoires, computational filtering was required. A small share of clonotypes occurred in both CD4 and CD8 compartments, likely arising from convergent recombination.

Trimming removed 4 bases from V and 5 bases from J; the gene matches leave 4 bases unexplained. The CDR3 runs 15 amino acids, cysteine and phenylalanine included. The entry retains the CDR3 DNA only, 45 bases that are in frame from base 1. Looking up the germline V gene yields CDR1 SGHVS and CDR2 FNYEAQ. TCRdb records Illumina NovaSeq 6000 as the sequencer. TCR cDNA was synthesized by 5'RACE template switching, through which a universal primer site and unique molecular identifiers were introduced. Priming for cDNA synthesis came from both the TCR alpha and TCR beta constant segments. Libraries were amplified in two PCR steps, with sample barcodes and sequencing adapters added in the second step. Sequencing of libraries was done on Illumina HiSeq 2500 (2x100 bp) or NovaSeq (2x150 bp). The authors' analysis ran thus. MIGEC handled demultiplexing of reads and collapsing into UMI consensus sequences, while MiXCR performed V(D)J alignment. Clonotypes responding to the vaccine were identified with edgeR on replicate PBMC samples, with the criteria of FDR below 0.01 and a log2 fold change above 5 up to day 15. Each bulk clonotype was labeled CD4 or CD8 based on which sequenced repertoire, CD4 or CD8, contained the clonotype at higher abundance. Using fastp trimming at Q25 and MiXCR clonotype assembly, TCRdb reanalyzed the public sequencing data and kept in-frame beta chains. Each CDR3 protein appears once, grouped with its most common genes and DNA. These V and J calls derive from TCRdb rather than the authors' analysis. For this sample there are about 120,000 distinct CDR3 sequences; over 12% appear just once. The leading ten clones occupy roughly 47% of the sample.

The treatment or condition label, read with the paper, signifies: live attenuated yellow fever vaccine strain. A standard Ficoll-Paque protocol was used to isolate PBMCs from peripheral blood. Dynabeads CD4 and CD8 positive selection kits were used to isolate the CD4 and CD8 T-cell fractions. RNA was extracted with TriZol from bulk PBMCs, CD4 and CD8 fractions, and dextramer-positive and dextramer-negative fractions. This clonotype was seen a handful of times. Its cognate antigen has yet to be identified. Per-base quality was not reported, and no clone a single base away is much larger than it. The sequence was collected from a man aged 18 to 30 who received the YFV17D yellow fever vaccine. This chain is built from TRBV7-6 and TRBJ2-3; 12 bases in the junction line up with TRBD2. Specimen: CD8+ T cells sorted from PBMCs, collected 5 days after the yellow fever booster vaccination. The DNA reads TGTGCCAGCAGCTCTCTAGCGGGGGGGCAAGATACGCAGTATTTT. Its protein reads: CASSSLAGGQDTQYF.